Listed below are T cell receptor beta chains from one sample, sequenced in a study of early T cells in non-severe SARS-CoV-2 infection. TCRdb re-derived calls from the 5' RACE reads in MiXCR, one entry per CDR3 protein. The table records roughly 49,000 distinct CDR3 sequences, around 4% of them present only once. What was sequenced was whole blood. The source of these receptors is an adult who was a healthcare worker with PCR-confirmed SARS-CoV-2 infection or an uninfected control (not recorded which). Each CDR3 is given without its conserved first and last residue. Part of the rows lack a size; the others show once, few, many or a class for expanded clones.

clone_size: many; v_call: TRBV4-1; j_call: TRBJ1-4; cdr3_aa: ASSQVEIQDEKLF
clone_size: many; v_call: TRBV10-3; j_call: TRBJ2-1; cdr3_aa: AISEMGGNEQF
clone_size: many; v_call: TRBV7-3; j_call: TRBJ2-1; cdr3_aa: ASSLRPPPQINEQF
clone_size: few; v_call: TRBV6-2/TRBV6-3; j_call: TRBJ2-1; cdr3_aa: ASSPSGAPYNEQF
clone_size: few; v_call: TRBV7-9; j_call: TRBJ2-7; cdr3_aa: ASSFPSSYEQY
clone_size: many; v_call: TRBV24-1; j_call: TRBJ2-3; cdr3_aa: ATSDLARGDTQY
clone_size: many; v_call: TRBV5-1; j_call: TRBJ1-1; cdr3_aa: ASSLNTVNTEAF
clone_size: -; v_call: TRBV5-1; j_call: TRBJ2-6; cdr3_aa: ASSPARQVENSGANVLT
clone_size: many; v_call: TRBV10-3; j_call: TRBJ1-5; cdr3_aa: AIRGTEDQPQH
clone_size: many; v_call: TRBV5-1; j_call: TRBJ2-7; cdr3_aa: ASSLTSGAYEQY
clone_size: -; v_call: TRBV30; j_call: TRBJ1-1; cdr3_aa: AWSTRGNTEAF
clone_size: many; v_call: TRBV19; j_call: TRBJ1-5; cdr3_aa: ASSSGRQPQH
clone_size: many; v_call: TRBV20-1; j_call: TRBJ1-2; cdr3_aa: SARDMQGETGYT
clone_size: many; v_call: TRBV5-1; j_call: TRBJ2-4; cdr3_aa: ASSPLQDRSIQY
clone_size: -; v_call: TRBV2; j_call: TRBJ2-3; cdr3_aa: ASNRQGSTDTQY
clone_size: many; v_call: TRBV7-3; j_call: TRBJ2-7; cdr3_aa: ASSLSIGSGEQY
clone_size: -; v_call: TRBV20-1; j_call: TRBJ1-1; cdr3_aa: SASLDRNTEAF
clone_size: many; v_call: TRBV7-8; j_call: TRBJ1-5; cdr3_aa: ASSDSSNQPQH
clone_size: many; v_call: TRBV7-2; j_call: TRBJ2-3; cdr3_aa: ASSLAATPSADTQY
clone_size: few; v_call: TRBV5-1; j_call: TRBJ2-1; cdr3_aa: ASSLSPLSPNNEQF
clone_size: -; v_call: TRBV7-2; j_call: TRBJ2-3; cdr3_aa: ASSLGQGSDTQY
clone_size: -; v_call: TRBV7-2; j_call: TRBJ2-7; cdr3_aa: ASALWGRDEQY
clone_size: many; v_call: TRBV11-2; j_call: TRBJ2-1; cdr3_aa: ASTPSGRSNEQF
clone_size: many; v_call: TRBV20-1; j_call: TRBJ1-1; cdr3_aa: SARKPGGNTEAF
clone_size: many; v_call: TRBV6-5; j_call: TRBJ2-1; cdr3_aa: ASSSPGLAGGYEQF
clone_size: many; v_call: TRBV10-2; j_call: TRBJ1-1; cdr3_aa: ASSWSSTEAF
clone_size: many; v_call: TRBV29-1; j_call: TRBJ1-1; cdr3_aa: SVVQGRNTEAF
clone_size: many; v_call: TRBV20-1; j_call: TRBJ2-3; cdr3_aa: SASLPLRTDTQY
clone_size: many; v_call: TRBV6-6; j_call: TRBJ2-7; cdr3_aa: ASSYGEGPYEQY
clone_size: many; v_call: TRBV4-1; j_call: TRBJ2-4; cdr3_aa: ASSQTGVTKNIQY
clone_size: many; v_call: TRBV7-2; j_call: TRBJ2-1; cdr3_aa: ASSLEASSYNEQF
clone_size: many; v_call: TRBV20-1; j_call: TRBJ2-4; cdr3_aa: SAPGTGKNIQY
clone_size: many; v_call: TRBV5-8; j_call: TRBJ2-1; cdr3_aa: ASSLARTGYNEQF
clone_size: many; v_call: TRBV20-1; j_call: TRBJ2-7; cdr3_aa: SARRTGPIGNEQY
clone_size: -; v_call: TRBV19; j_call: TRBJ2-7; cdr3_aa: ASSAPERPYEQY
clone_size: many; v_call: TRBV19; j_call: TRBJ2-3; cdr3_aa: ASRPGTTDTQY
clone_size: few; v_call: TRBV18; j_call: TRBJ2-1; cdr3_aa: ASSPPATGGSSNEQF
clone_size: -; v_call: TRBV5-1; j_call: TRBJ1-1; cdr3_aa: ASSFNTGTNTEAF
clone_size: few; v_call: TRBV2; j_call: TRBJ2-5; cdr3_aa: ASNLDSSIETQY
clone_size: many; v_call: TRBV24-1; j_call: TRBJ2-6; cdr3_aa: ATSDTGQKSSGANVLT
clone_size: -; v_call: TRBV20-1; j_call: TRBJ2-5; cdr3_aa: SAGTSGTYQETQY
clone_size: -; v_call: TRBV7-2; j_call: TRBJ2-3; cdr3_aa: ASSASSGHTDTQY
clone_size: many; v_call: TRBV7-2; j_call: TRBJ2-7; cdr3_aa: ASSFERENEQY
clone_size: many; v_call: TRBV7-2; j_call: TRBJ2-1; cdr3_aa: ASRRTSGGSHNEQF
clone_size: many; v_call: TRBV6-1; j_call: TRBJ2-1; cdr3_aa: ASSEKGYNEQF
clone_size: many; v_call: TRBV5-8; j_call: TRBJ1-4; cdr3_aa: ASSLETGDEKLF
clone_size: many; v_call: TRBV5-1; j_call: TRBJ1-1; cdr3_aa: ASSRGQGNTEAF
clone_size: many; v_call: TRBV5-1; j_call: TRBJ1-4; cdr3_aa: ASSLAGVFKNEKLF
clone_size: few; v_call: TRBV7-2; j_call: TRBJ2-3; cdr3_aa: ASSQRREAQY
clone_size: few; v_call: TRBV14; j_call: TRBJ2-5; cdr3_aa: ASSPLTGGETQY
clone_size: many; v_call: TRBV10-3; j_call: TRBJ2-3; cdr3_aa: AISEGSQGRDTQY
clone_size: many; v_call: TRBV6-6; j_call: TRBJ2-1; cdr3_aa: ASSEGRSEQF
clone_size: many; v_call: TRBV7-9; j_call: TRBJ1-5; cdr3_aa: ASSRLPGTAKSQPQH
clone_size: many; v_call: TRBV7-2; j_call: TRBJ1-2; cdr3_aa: ASTRGAQPLDGYT
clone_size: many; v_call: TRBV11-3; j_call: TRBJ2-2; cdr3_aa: ASSLDDGRAWTGELF
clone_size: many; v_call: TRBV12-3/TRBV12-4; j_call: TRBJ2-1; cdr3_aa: ASSFQAGGREQF
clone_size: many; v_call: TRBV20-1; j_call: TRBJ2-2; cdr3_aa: SAQGLADTGELF
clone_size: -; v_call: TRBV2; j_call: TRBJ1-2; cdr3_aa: ASDIGQHYGYT
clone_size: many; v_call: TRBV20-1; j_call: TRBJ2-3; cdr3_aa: SFSPGATTGNTDTQY